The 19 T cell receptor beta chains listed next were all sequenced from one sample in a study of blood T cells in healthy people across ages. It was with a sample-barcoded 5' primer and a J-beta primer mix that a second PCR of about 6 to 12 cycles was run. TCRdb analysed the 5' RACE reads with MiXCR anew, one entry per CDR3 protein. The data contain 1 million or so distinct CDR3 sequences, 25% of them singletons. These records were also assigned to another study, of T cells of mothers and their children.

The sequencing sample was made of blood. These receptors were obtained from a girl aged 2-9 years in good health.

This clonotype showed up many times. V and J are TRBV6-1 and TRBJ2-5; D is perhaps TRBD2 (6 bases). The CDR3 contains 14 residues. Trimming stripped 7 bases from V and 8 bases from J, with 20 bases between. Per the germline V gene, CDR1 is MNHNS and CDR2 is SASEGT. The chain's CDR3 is CASNRDSGRETQYF. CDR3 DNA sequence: TGTGCCAGCAACCGGGACTCAGGTCGGGAAACCCAGTACTTC.

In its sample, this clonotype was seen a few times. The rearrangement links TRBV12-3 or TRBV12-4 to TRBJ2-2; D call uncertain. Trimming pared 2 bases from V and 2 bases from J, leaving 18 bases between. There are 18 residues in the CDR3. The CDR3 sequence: CASSLYSGWELNTGELFF. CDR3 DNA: TGTGCCAGCAGTTTATATTCCGGCTGGGAATTAAACACCGGGGAGCTGTTTTTT.

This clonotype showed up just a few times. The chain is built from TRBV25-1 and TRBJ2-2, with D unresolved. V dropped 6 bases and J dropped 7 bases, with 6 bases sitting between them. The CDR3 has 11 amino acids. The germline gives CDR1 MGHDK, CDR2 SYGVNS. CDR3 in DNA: TGTGCCAGCAGAAGGAACGGGGAGCTGTTTTTT. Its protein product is CASRRNGELFF.

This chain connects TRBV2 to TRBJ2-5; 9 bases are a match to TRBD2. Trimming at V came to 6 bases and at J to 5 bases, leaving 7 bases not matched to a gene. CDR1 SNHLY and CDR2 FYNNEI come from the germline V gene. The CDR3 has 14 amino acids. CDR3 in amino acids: CASRDPSGEETQYF. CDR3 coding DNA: TGTGCCAGCAGGGACCCTAGCGGGGAGGAGACCCAGTACTTC.

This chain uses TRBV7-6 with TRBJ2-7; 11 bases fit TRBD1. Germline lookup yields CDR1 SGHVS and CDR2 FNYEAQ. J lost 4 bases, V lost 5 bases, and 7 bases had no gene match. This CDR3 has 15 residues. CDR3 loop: CASSKGQGVGYEQYF. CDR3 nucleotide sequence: TGTGCCAGCAGCAAGGGACAGGGGGTCGGATACGAGCAGTACTTC.

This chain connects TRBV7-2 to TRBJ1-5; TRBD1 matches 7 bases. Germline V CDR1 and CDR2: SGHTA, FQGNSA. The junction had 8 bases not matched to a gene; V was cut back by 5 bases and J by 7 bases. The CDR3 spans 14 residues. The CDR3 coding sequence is TGTGCCAGCAGCCCCCAGGGGGGTGAACAGCCCCAGCATTTT. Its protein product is CASSPQGGEQPQHF.

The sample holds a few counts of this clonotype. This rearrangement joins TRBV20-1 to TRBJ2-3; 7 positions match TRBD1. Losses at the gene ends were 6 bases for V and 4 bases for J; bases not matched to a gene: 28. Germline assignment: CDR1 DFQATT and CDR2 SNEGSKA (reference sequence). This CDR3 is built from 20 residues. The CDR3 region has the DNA TGCAGTGCCTATATAGGCGTGGGGACAGCCATTGCTCTCTACGCAGATACGCAGTATTTT. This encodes CSAYIGVGTAIALYADTQYF.

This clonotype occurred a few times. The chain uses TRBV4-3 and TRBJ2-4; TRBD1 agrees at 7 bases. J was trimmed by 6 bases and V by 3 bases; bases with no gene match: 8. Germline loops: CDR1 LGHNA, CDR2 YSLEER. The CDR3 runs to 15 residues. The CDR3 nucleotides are TGCGCCAGCAGCCATCAACAGGGGTCTAGAAACATTCAGTACTTC. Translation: CASSHQQGSRNIQYF.

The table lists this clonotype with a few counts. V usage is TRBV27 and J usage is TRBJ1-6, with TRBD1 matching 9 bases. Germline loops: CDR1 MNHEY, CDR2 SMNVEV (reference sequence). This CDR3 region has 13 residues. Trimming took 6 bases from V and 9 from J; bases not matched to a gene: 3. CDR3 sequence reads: CASSRDRVSPLHF. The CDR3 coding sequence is TGTGCCAGCAGCCGGGACAGGGTTTCACCCCTCCACTTT.

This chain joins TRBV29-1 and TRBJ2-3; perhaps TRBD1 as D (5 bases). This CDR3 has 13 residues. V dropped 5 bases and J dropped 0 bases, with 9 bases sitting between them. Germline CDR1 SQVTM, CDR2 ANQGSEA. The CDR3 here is CSVQGWSTDTQYF. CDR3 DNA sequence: TGCAGCGTTCAGGGTTGGAGCACAGATACGCAGTATTTT.

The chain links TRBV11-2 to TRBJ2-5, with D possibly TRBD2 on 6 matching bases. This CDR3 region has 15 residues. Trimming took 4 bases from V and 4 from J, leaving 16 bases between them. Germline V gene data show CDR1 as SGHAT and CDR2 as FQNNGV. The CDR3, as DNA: TGTGCCAGCAGCTCTTGGGAGATGGGAGGAGAGACCCAGTACTTC. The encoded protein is CASSSWEMGGETQYF.

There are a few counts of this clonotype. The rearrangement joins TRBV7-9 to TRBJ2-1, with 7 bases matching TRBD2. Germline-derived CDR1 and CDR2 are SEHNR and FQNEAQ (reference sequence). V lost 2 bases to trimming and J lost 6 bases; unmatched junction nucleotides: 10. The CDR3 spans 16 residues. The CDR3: CASSLISGPISNEQFF. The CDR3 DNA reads TGTGCCAGCAGCTTAATTAGCGGGCCAATTAGCAATGAGCAGTTCTTC.

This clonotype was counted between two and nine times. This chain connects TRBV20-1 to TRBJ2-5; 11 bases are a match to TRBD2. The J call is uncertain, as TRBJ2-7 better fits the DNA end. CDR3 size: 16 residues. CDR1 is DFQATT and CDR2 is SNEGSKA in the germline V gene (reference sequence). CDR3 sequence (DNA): TGCAGTGCTATTAACCCTGGACTAGCGGGCTACTACGAGCAGTACTTC. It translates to CSAINPGLAGYYEQYF.

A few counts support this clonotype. The DNA of the CDR3 is TGTGCCAGCAGTTTAACGAAGATGTCGAACTACGAGCAGTACTTC. Its protein product is CASSLTKMSNYEQYF. This rearrangement joins TRBV6-5 to TRBJ2-7, with D uncertain. Germline values: CDR1 MNHEY, CDR2 SVGAGI. Trimming left V 4 bases short and J 3 bases short, with 16 bases between. This CDR3 is built from 15 residues.

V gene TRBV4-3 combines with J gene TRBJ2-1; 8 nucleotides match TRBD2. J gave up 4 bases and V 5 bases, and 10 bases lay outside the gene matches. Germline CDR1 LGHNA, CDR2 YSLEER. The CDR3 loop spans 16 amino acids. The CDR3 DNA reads TGCGCCAGCAGCGGGAGGTCGCGGGGGGATTACAATGAGCAGTTCTTC. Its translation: CASSGRSRGDYNEQFF.

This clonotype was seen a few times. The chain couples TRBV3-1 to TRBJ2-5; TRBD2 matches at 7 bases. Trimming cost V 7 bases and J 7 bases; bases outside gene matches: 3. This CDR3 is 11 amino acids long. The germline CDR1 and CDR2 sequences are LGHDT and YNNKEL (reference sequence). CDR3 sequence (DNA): TGTGCCAGCAACTCGGGGGGGACCCAGTACTTC. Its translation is CASNSGGTQYF.

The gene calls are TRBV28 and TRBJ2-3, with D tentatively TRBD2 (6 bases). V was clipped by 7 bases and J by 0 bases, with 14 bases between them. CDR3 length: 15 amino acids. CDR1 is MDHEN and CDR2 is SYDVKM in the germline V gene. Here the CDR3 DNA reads TGTGCCAGCATGGCGGCGGGAACTAGCACAGATACGCAGTATTTT. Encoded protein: CASMAAGTSTDTQYF. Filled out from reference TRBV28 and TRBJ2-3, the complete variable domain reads DVKVTQSSRYLVKRTGEKVFLECVQDMDHENMFWYRQDPGLGLRLIYFSYDVKMKEKGDIPEGYSVSREKKERFSLILESASTNQTSMYLCASMAAGTSTDTQYFGPGTRLTVL.

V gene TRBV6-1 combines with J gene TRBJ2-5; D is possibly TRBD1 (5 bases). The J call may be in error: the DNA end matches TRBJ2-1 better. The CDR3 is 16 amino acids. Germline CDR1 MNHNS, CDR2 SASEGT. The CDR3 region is CASSLGLGQGFSEQFF. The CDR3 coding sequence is TGTGCCAGCAGTCTGGGTCTGGGTCAGGGTTTCAGTGAGCAGTTCTTC.

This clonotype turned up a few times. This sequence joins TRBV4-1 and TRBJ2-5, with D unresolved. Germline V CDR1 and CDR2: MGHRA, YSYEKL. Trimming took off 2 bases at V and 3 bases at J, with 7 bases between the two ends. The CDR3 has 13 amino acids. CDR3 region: CASSQRYKETQYF. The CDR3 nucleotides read TGCGCCAGCAGCCAACGATATAAAGAGACCCAGTACTTC.